This entry is about one T cell receptor beta chain. Profiled with immunoSEQ multiplex PCR; TCRdb holds only in-frame clones, not every one. In the table there are 65,000 to 75,000 clones, roughly nine tenths of which are singletons. The data originate from a study of OX40 agonist ivuxolimab in advanced cancers. The junction had 1 base not matched to a gene; V was cut back by 1 base and J by 5 bases. This CDR3 contains 13 residues. In germline, CDR1 is MGHRA, CDR2 YSYEKL. Sequenced material: CD4+ or CD8+ T cells sorted from blood, taken in a trial of the OX40 agonist ivuxolimab. This receptor was obtained from an adult with an advanced solid tumor such as melanoma, head and neck, liver or kidney cancer. The chain has TRBV4-1 and TRBJ1-2; 7 bases agree with TRBD1. The CDR3 coding sequence is TGCGCCAGCAGCCAAGGGGACAGATATGGCTACACCTTC. Residues: CASSQGDRYGYTF.